The 26 T cell receptor beta chains in this list originate from one sample, sequenced in a study of blood T cell repertoires in COVID-19. Assay used: immunoSEQ multiplex PCR; TCRdb lists only in-frame clones, some missing. The sample lists 55,000 to 65,000 clones, 82% occurring once. The sample consisted of peripheral blood. Receptor source: a human donor in a cohort sampled during active COVID-19.

The chain carries TRBV14 and TRBJ1-2; D perhaps matches TRBD1 (6 bases). The V and J ends lost 3 bases and 12 bases respectively, with 23 bases between them. The CDR3 totals 15 residues. The germline gives CDR1 SGHDN, CDR2 FVKESK. CDR3 in DNA: TGTGCCAGCAGCCAGAAGGGCACAGGGAGAAGCCTTCACACCTTC. The encoded protein is CASSQKGTGRSLHTF.

Here the CDR3 reads CASSPSGEPYNEQFF. As DNA, the CDR3 is TGTGCCAGCAGCCCTAGCGGAGAACCGTACAATGAGCAGTTCTTC. The J gene is TRBJ2-1, the V gene TRBV11-3; TRBD2 aligns across 7 bases. This CDR3 has 15 residues. Germline V gene sequence: CDR1 SGHNT, CDR2 YENEEA. V lost 5 bases, J lost 4 bases, and 8 bases stayed unmatched.

The chain joins TRBV20-1 to TRBJ1-2; 7 bases match TRBD1. CDR1 and CDR2 from the germline V gene are DFQATT and SNEGSKA (reference sequence). V trimming: 4 bases; J trimming: 5 bases; junction bases outside the gene matches: 13. CDR3 length equals 15 residues. CDR3 sequence reads: CSAIEAGQVVYGYTF. CDR3 DNA: TGCAGTGCTATTGAGGCCGGACAGGTTGTGTATGGCTACACCTTC.

This clone was recorded a few times. The chain combines TRBV5-4 with TRBJ2-1; a possible D gene is TRBD1 (6 bases). Germline V CDR1 and CDR2: SGHNT, YYREEE (reference sequence). Trimming stripped 4 bases from V and 6 bases from J, with 17 bases between. This CDR3 spans 15 amino acids. CDR3 region: CASSLRLTGLNEQFF. For the CDR3, the DNA is TGTGCCAGCAGCCTTAGACTAACAGGGCTCAATGAGCAGTTCTTC.

The chain combines TRBV19 with TRBJ2-5; 9 positions match TRBD2. J lost 1 base, V lost 4 bases, and 1 base had no gene match. CDR3 length equals 14 residues. Germline V lookup: CDR1 LNHDA, CDR2 SQIVND (reference sequence). CDR3 loop: CASSTSGVQETQYF. CDR3 bases: TGTGCCAGTAGTACTAGCGGGGTCCAAGAGACCCAGTACTTC.

A note on this clone: An end of the junction does not agree with germline; a read error may underlie this. The V and J genes are TRBV5-1 and TRBJ2-3, with TRBD2 matching 9 bases. Germline V gene sequence: CDR1 SGHRS, CDR2 YFSETQ. The CDR3 length is 15 residues. The CDR3 reads CPSSSPLAGGDTQYF. Written as DNA, the CDR3 is TGCCCCAGCAGCTCGCCACTCGCGGGGGGGGATACGCAGTATTTT.

The rearrangement uses TRBV14 and TRBJ2-5; TRBD2 matches at 9 bases. J gave up 2 bases and V 4 bases, and 8 bases lay outside the gene matches. CDR3 length: 16 residues. Germline assignment: CDR1 SGHDN and CDR2 FVKESK. CDR3 in DNA: TGTGCCAGCAGCCCTCGGCTAGCGGGGCCTCAAGAGACCCAGTACTTC. It is translated as CASSPRLAGPQETQYF. The full variable domain, with the rest looked up from reference TRBV14 and TRBJ2-5, is EAGVTQFPSHSVIEKGQTVTLRCDPISGHDNLYWYRRVMGKEIKFLLHFVKESKQDESGMPNNRFLAERTGGTYSTLKVQPAELEDSGVYFCASSPRLAGPQETQYFGPGTRLLVL.

The rearrangement joins TRBV7-9 to TRBJ1-2; D is uncertain. CDR3 length: 16 residues. V dropped 4 bases and J dropped 4 bases, with 19 bases sitting between them. Germline CDR1 is SEHNR and CDR2 is FQNEAQ (reference sequence). As DNA, the CDR3 is TGTGCCAGCAGCTCCCAATACAGAGCTCCAAGCTATGGCTACACCTTC. Its translation is CASSSQYRAPSYGYTF.

The genes are TRBV5-6 and TRBJ2-3, with 10 nucleotides matching TRBD1. J was trimmed by 4 bases and V by 3 bases; bases with no gene match: 8. CDR1 and CDR2 (germline): SGHDT, YYEEEE. The length of the CDR3 is 16 residues. CDR3 DNA sequence: TGTGCCAGCAGCTCCCCGACAGGGGGCCGACCAGATACGCAGTATTTT. Translating gives CASSSPTGGRPDTQYF.

The V gene is TRBV20-1, the J gene TRBJ1-2; D unresolved. The V and J ends lost 3 bases and 6 bases respectively, with 11 bases between them. This CDR3 is built from 12 residues. The germline V gene has CDR1 DFQATT and CDR2 SNEGSKA (reference sequence). CDR3 bases: TGCAGTGCTAGTAAACAGCGGGATGGCTACACCTTC. This sequence encodes CSASKQRDGYTF.

This clone has only a few counts. The J gene is TRBJ1-2, the V gene TRBV19; weak D call: TRBD1 (6 bases). The germline V gene has CDR1 LNHDA and CDR2 SQIVND (reference sequence). Deletions cut 9 bases from V and 13 bases from J, with 27 bases between. There are 14 residues in the CDR3. The CDR3 bases are TGTGCCAGCAACAGACCCGGGGACATCCTCCTTCCCACCTTC. This codes for CASNRPGDILLPTF.

The chain carries TRBV19 and TRBJ1-2, with D perhaps matching TRBD1 (6 bases). The CDR3 has 15 amino acids. Germline V gene data show CDR1 as LNHDA and CDR2 as SQIVND (reference sequence). The V end lost 1 base, the J end lost 8 bases, and 17 bases lay between the germline ends. DNA of the CDR3: TGTGCCAGTAGTATAGGTCGGGGGGCAGTGGAGGGCTACACCTTC. Its protein product is CASSIGRGAVEGYTF.

The CDR3 nucleotides are TGTGCCAGCAGCCCAAGCGGGGTAGGGAACAATGAGCAGTTCTTC. Translated, it gives CASSPSGVGNNEQFF. V and J are TRBV6-6 and TRBJ2-1; TRBD2 matches 7 bases. After removal of 6 bases from V and 5 bases from J, the junction contained 10 bases not matched to a gene. The CDR3 is 15 amino acids. Germline values: CDR1 MNHNY, CDR2 SVGAGI (reference sequence).

This clone was observed a few times. One end of the junction fails to match germline, which may point to a read error. The chain recombines TRBV5-1 with TRBJ2-2, with 9 bases identical to TRBD2. The CDR3 has 15 residues. CDR1 is SGHRS and CDR2 is YFSETQ in the germline V gene. This CDR3 is CASSRGLANPGELFF. In nucleotides, the CDR3 is TGCGCCAGCAGTCGAGGACTAGCGAACCCCGGGGAGCTGTTTTTT.

The chain uses TRBV5-6 and TRBJ1-1, with D perhaps TRBD1 (5 bases). Germline V gene sequence: CDR1 SGHDT, CDR2 YYEEEE. This CDR3 has 15 residues. The V and J ends lost 1 base and 1 base respectively, with 11 bases between them. The CDR3 DNA sequence: TGTGCCAGCAGCTTGTTGGAGGGGACGAACACTGAAGCTTTCTTT. Translated: CASSLLEGTNTEAFF.

This sequence joins TRBV5-1 and TRBJ1-2; TRBD1 matches at 7 bases. The CDR3 has 16 amino acids. V was pared by 3 bases and J by 5 bases, with 13 bases of the junction left unmatched. Germline loops: CDR1 SGHRS, CDR2 YFSETQ. Here the CDR3 DNA reads TGCGCCAGCAGCTCTGGGACAGCCCAAGCCCGATATGGCTACACCTTC. This translates into CASSSGTAQARYGYTF.

This clone was counted between two and nine times. The chain recombines TRBV3-1 (or the pseudogene TRBV3-2) with TRBJ1-6, with D unresolved. The CDR3 loop spans 13 amino acids. The ends were cut back, 0 bases at V and 9 bases at J, with 6 bases in the middle. The germline CDR1 and CDR2 sequences are LGHDT and YNNKEL (reference sequence). The CDR3 here is CASSQDLSSPLHF. Written as DNA, the CDR3 is TGTGCCAGCAGCCAAGATCTTAGTTCACCCCTCCACTTT.

The chain combines TRBV6-4 with TRBJ1-2; 9 bases agree with TRBD1. The V gene end was trimmed by 0 bases and the J gene end by 7 bases; junction bases not matched to a gene: 6. This CDR3 has 15 residues. Germline values: CDR1 MRHNA, CDR2 SNTAGT. The CDR3 here is CASSDSGQGSVGYTF. In DNA, the CDR3 is TGTGCCAGCAGTGACTCGGGACAGGGTTCGGTTGGCTACACCTTC.

The genes are TRBV15 and TRBJ1-1; maybe TRBD1 (6 bases). The CDR3 extends over 15 amino acids. Germline CDR1 reads LNHNV; CDR2 reads YYDKDF (reference sequence). V dropped 2 bases and J dropped 1 base, with 11 bases sitting between them. The CDR3 sequence: CATSRQTGANTEAFF. Written as DNA, the CDR3 is TGTGCCACCAGCAGACAGACAGGAGCGAACACTGAAGCTTTCTTT. The entire variable domain, with the rest obtained from reference TRBV15 and TRBJ1-1, is as follows: DAMVIQNPRYQVTQFGKPVTLSCSQTLNHNVMYWYQQKSSQAPKLLFHYYDKDFNNEADTPDNFQSRRPNTSFCFLDIRSPGLGDTAMYLCATSRQTGANTEAFFGQGTRLTVV.

The chain combines TRBV5-6 with TRBJ1-2; D unclear. Trimming took off 1 base at V and 5 bases at J, with 12 bases between the two ends. CDR3 length: 14 residues. The germline V gene encodes CDR1 SGHDT and CDR2 YYEEEE. The CDR3 here is CASSLRLREYGYTF. The CDR3 DNA reads as TGTGCCAGCAGCTTGCGTTTACGGGAATATGGCTACACCTTC.

This clone was detected only a few times. CDR3 loop: CASSLKGPGNTIYF. CDR3 sequence (DNA): TGTGCCAGCAGTTTAAAGGGGCCTGGAAACACCATATATTTT. The chain combines TRBV27 with TRBJ1-3; tentative D call: TRBD1 (5 bases). This CDR3 contains 14 residues. The V end was cut by 2 bases, the J end by 2 bases, with 7 bases between. The V gene's germline CDR1 is MNHEY and CDR2 SMNVEV (reference sequence).

This clone was seen only a few times. The V gene is TRBV5-1, the J gene TRBJ1-1; D ambiguous. V shed 3 bases and J shed 4 bases, with 16 bases lying between them. There are 15 residues in the CDR3. The germline CDR1 and CDR2 sequences are SGHRS and YFSETQ. The CDR3 protein is CASSSGDGGGTEAFF. CDR3 bases: TGCGCCAGCAGCTCGGGAGACGGCGGCGGCACTGAAGCTTTCTTT.

The chain employs TRBV6-5 and TRBJ1-1; D is unclear. CDR3 length: 14 residues. Germline V gives CDR1 MNHEY, CDR2 SVGAGI. Trimming stripped 2 bases from V and 2 bases from J, with 9 bases between. The CDR3 is CASSYPGVNTEAFF. The CDR3, as DNA: TGTGCCAGCAGTTACCCGGGAGTTAACACTGAAGCTTTCTTT.

This sequence joins TRBV19 and TRBJ1-4; 7 positions agree with TRBD1. V dropped 8 bases and J dropped 6; count of bases not matched to a gene: 6. CDR1 and CDR2 (germline): LNHDA, SQIVND (reference sequence). The CDR3 spans 13 residues. This CDR3 reads CASGDSLDEKLFF. The CDR3 nucleotides are TGTGCCAGTGGGGACAGCCTTGATGAAAAACTGTTTTTT.

A few counts support this clone. The chain uses TRBV18 and TRBJ1-5, with D possibly TRBD1 on 6 matching bases. Trimming pared 5 bases from V and 3 bases from J, leaving 14 bases between. The CDR3 covers 15 residues. The V gene's germline CDR1 is KGHSH and CDR2 LQKENI. The CDR3 coding sequence is TGTGCCAGCTCAAGAGACAGGATACCCAATCAGCCCCAGCATTTT. Amino acid sequence: CASSRDRIPNQPQHF.

The chain links TRBV2 to TRBJ2-7; TRBD1 agrees at 9 bases. The germline V gene encodes CDR1 SNHLY and CDR2 FYNNEI. Trimming at V came to 4 bases and at J to 5 bases, leaving 0 bases not matched to a gene. CDR3 size: 12 residues. This chain's CDR3 is CASSGTGDEQYV. DNA for the CDR3: TGTGCCAGCAGTGGGACAGGGGACGAGCAGTACGTC.